Below, 7 T cell receptor beta chains from the same sample are listed, as sequenced in a study of PD-L1 blockade in urothelial cancer. The time point denotes: peripheral blood 6 weeks after treatment start. This table comes from immunoSEQ multiplex PCR, and its TCRdb copy is limited to in-frame clones, with some not included. The repertoire consists of tens of thousands of clones, with roughly 88% occurring once and the leading ten covering approximately 2%. The material was PBMCs, obtained around atezolizumab (anti-PD-L1) treatment. The receptors stem from a man aged 45-60 years with urothelial cancer.

V usage is TRBV7-3 and J usage is TRBJ2-2, with 11 bases matching TRBD1. V gave up 5 bases and J gave up 7 bases; unmatched junction bases: 6. This CDR3 contains 15 residues. Per the germline V gene, CDR1 is SGHTA and CDR2 is FQGTGA. The CDR3 DNA is TGTGCCAGCAGCACGGACAGGGGGCGGAACGGGGAGCTGTTTTTT. Protein product: CASSTDRGRNGELFF.

The rearrangement links TRBV6-1 to TRBJ2-7, with 9 bases fitting TRBD1. The CDR3 extends over 12 amino acids. Germline V gene lookup returns CDR1 MNHNS and CDR2 SASEGT. V lost 10 bases and J lost 2; bases outside the gene matches: 3. The chain's CDR3 is CATHRGPYEQYF. In DNA form, the CDR3 reads TGTGCCACCCACAGGGGGCCCTACGAGCAGTACTTC.

The rearrangement joins TRBV5-1 to TRBJ2-5, with a possible D match to TRBD2 (6 bases). CDR1 is SGHRS, CDR2 YFSETQ, per germline. The CDR3 consists of 12 residues. Deletions cut 5 bases from V and 5 bases from J, with 10 bases between. The CDR3 is CASRGGDETQYF. CDR3 coding DNA: TGCGCCAGCAGGGGGGGTGACGAGACCCAGTACTTC. Full variable domain (remainder filled in from reference TRBV5-1 and TRBJ2-5): KAGVTQTPRYLIKTRGQQVTLSCSPISGHRSVSWYQQTPGQGLQFLFEYFSETQRNKGNFPGRFSGRQFSNSRSEMNVSTLELGDSALYLCASRGGDETQYFGPGTRLLVL.

This chain connects TRBV19 to TRBJ2-2; D gene unclear. The germline CDR1 and CDR2 sequences are LNHDA and SQIVND (reference sequence). The CDR3 spans 18 residues. V lost 2 bases to trimming and J lost 0 bases, with 16 bases between them. Here the CDR3 reads CASSIQVHNRANTGELFF. In DNA, the CDR3 is TGTGCCAGTAGTATACAGGTCCATAATAGAGCGAACACCGGGGAGCTGTTTTTT.

The chain carries TRBV19 and TRBJ2-7, with D possibly matching TRBD2 (5 bases). This CDR3 contains 13 residues. The germline V gene has CDR1 LNHDA and CDR2 SQIVND (reference sequence). Trimming left V 3 bases short and J 3 bases short, with 9 bases between. CDR3 region: CASSILSGYEQYF. DNA of the CDR3: TGTGCCAGTAGTATTCTAAGCGGCTACGAGCAGTACTTC.

V and J are TRBV11-3 and TRBJ2-3; 8 bases line up with TRBD1. J gave up 4 bases and V 0 bases, and 6 bases lay outside the gene matches. Germline V gene data show CDR1 as SGHNT and CDR2 as YENEEA. CDR3 size: 16 residues. For the CDR3, the DNA is TGTGCCAGCAGCTTAGATGGCACAGGGGGATCAGATACGCAGTATTTT. Translated: CASSLDGTGGSDTQYF. Supplemented by reference TRBV11-3 and TRBJ2-3, the full variable domain reads EAGVVQSPRYKIIEKKQPVAFWCNPISGHNTLYWYLQNLGQGPELLIRYENEEAVDDSQLPKDRFSAERLKGVDSTLKIQPAELGDSAVYLCASSLDGTGGSDTQYFGPGTRLTVL.

This clone was counted a single time. The V call is TRBV19, the J call TRBJ2-3; D may be TRBD1 (6 bases). This CDR3 spans 17 amino acids. The V gene lost 7 bases and the J gene lost 1 base, with 21 bases spanning the gap. Per germline, CDR1 LNHDA and CDR2 SQIVND (reference sequence). This CDR3 reads CASTPRQGQGGTDTQYF. The CDR3 DNA reads TGTGCCAGTACCCCCAGGCAGGGGCAGGGCGGCACAGATACGCAGTATTTT.